A single sample is the source of the 28 T cell receptor beta chains below, sequenced in a study of resident and recirculating memory T cells in vitiligo. The data were produced by immunoSEQ multiplex PCR, yet TCRdb's version contains in-frame clones alone and is incomplete. The sample includes 70,000 to 75,000 clones, roughly nine tenths of them seen just once. Sample: blood. Receptors were obtained from a male donor with vitiligo.

CDR3 amino acids: CASSDRASGQYF. In DNA form, the CDR3 reads TGTGCCAGCAGCGACAGGGCCAGTGGGCAGTACTTC. J is TRBJ2-7 and V is TRBV7-8; 7 nucleotides agree with TRBD1. The CDR3 contains 12 residues. Trimming at V came to 5 bases and at J to 9 bases, leaving 7 bases not matched to a gene. Germline V gene data show CDR1 as SGHVS and CDR2 as FQNEAQ.

The sample holds one count of this clone. The chain employs TRBV2 and TRBJ2-3; weak D call: TRBD2 (7 bases). CDR3 length: 17 amino acids. In germline, CDR1 is SNHLY, CDR2 FYNNEI. V lost 6 bases and J lost 2, with 21 bases in between. The CDR3 sequence: CASSSVEGGPFTDTQYF. The CDR3 coding sequence is TGTGCCAGCAGCTCCGTAGAGGGGGGGCCTTTCACAGATACGCAGTATTTT.

The CDR3: CSVQPATGETQYF. CDR3 DNA: TGCAGCGTCCAGCCTGCAACGGGGGAGACCCAGTACTTC. The chain joins TRBV29-1 to TRBJ2-5; D is possibly TRBD2 (5 bases). V lost 6 bases to trimming and J lost 5 bases, with 16 bases between them. This CDR3 has 13 residues. Per germline, CDR1 SQVTM and CDR2 ANQGSEA.

This rearrangement joins TRBV4-2 to TRBJ1-5; D gene unclear. This CDR3 has 13 amino acids. In germline, CDR1 is LGHNA, CDR2 YNFKEQ. Trimming cost V 3 bases and J 0 bases, with 3 bases left between them. The CDR3 nucleotides read TGTGCCAGCAGCCAGTATAGCAATCAGCCCCAGCATTTT. As protein: CASSQYSNQPQHF.

The rearrangement uses TRBV4-1 and TRBJ2-7; D is undetermined. The CDR3 is made up of 15 amino acids. Germline CDR1 and CDR2: MGHRA and YSYEKL. V was trimmed by 0 bases and J by 2 bases, leaving 11 bases between them. The CDR3 DNA follows: TGCGCCAGCAGCCAAGATCGAACGGTAGCCTACGAGCAGTACTTC. It encodes CASSQDRTVAYEQYF.

The chain has TRBV7-3 and TRBJ2-3, with TRBD2 identical over 7 bases. V lost 5 bases, J lost 5 bases, and 4 bases stayed unmatched. Germline CDR1 reads SGHTA; CDR2 reads FQGTGA. The CDR3 loop spans 13 amino acids. This CDR3 is CASSPGGRDTQYF. The CDR3 coding sequence is TGTGCCAGCAGCCCCGGGGGGAGAGATACGCAGTATTTT.

This chain uses TRBV11-1 with TRBJ2-7, with a possible D match to TRBD1 (5 bases). V was clipped by 4 bases and J by 6 bases, with 13 bases between them. The CDR3 runs 13 residues. The germline CDR1 and CDR2 sequences are SGHAT and FQDESV (reference sequence). CDR3 DNA: TGTGCCAGCAGCTCGGACAACATCGGCGAGCAGTACTTC. It yields the protein CASSSDNIGEQYF.

The rearrangement links TRBV29-1 to TRBJ2-3; 8 bases are a match to TRBD2. The CDR3 extends over 11 amino acids. Looked up from germline, CDR1 is SQVTM and CDR2 is ANQGSEA. CDR3 nucleotides: TGCAGGGCCGGGACTAGTAATACGCAGTATTTT. The encoded protein is CRAGTSNTQYF.

This chain joins TRBV5-1 and TRBJ1-2; 10 nucleotides agree with TRBD1. Unmatched junction bases numbered 7, after V lost 1 base and J lost 13 bases. Germline V gene data show CDR1 as SGHRS and CDR2 as YFSETQ. The CDR3 is 13 amino acids. The CDR3 spells CASSLTGQGDITF. For the CDR3, the DNA is TGCGCCAGCAGCTTGACCGGACAGGGGGACATCACCTTC.

The chain couples TRBV7-2 to TRBJ2-7; 7 nucleotides match TRBD1. J gave up 3 bases and V 1 base, and 3 bases lay outside the gene matches. The V gene's germline CDR1 is SGHTA and CDR2 FQGNSA. The CDR3 loop spans 14 amino acids. The CDR3 DNA reads as TGTGCCAGCAGCTTAGGCCAGGGGGACTACGAGCAGTACTTC. This sequence encodes CASSLGQGDYEQYF. The full variable domain, its missing parts supplied by reference TRBV7-2 and TRBJ2-7, is GAGVSQSPSNKVTEKGKDVELRCDPISGHTALYWYRQSLGQGLEFLIYFQGNSAPDKSGLPSDRFSAERTGGSVSTLTIQRTQQEDSAVYLCASSLGQGDYEQYFGPGTRLTVT.

The chain links TRBV6-1 to TRBJ1-5, with 7 bases matching TRBD1. In germline, CDR1 is MNHNS, CDR2 SASEGT. The ends lost 3 bases at V and 6 bases at J; junction bases unmatched: 14. This CDR3 is 17 amino acids long. The chain's CDR3 is CASSEPLGRGRGQPQHF. The CDR3 region has the DNA TGTGCCAGCAGTGAGCCCCTGGGAAGGGGGCGAGGTCAGCCCCAGCATTTT.

A word on this clone: One junction end does not reproduce the germline sequence, and a read error may be involved. The V gene is TRBV14, the J gene TRBJ1-2; D unclear. The CDR3 runs to 14 residues. Germline loops: CDR1 SGHDN, CDR2 FVKESK. Here the CDR3 reads CASSQDWKSALIRF. The CDR3 DNA reads as TGTGCCAGCAGCCAAGATTGGAAAAGCGCCCTAATCCGCTTC. Full variable domain (remainder filled in from reference TRBV14 and TRBJ1-2): EAGVTQFPSHSVIEKGQTVTLRCDPISGHDNLYWYRRVMGKEIKFLLHFVKESKQDESGMPNNRFLAERTGGTYSTLKVQPAELEDSGVYFCASSQDWKSALIRFGSGTRLTVV.

This chain connects TRBV7-2 to TRBJ2-7; D gene unclear. The V gene's germline CDR1 is SGHTA and CDR2 FQGNSA. This CDR3 has 14 residues. V was cut by 1 base and J by 5 bases, with 12 bases left in between. CDR3 nucleotides: TGTGCCAGCAGCTTAGGGAGATACACCCACGAGCAGTACTTC. It encodes CASSLGRYTHEQYF.

The gene calls are TRBV4-1 and TRBJ2-7; D is undetermined. Trimming took off 1 base at V and 1 base at J, with 8 bases between the two ends. The CDR3 runs 14 residues. The germline V gene encodes CDR1 MGHRA and CDR2 YSYEKL. Here the CDR3 reads CASSQATSSYEQYF. For the CDR3, the DNA is TGCGCCAGCAGCCAAGCGACTTCATCCTACGAGCAGTACTTC.

This chain uses TRBV4-1 with TRBJ1-1, with TRBD1 as a possible D gene (5 bases). With 0 bases removed from V and 0 bases from J, the gap between germline ends came to 14 bases. CDR3 size: 17 residues. Germline CDR1 MGHRA, CDR2 YSYEKL. DNA of the CDR3: TGCGCCAGCAGCCAAGAGACGACAGCCAAGATGAACACTGAAGCTTTCTTT. Its protein product is CASSQETTAKMNTEAFF.

This chain uses TRBV18 with TRBJ2-3; D remains unclear. With 3 bases removed from V and 0 bases from J, the gap between germline ends came to 13 bases. The germline CDR1 and CDR2 sequences are KGHSH and LQKENI. The CDR3 has 16 residues. The CDR3 here is CASSPGLVVSTDTQYF. DNA for the CDR3: TGTGCCAGCTCACCCGGCCTAGTGGTTAGCACAGATACGCAGTATTTT.

This clone was recorded once. This chain uses TRBV28 with TRBJ2-2, with D maybe TRBD2 (6 bases). Germline CDR1 reads MDHEN; CDR2 reads SYDVKM. CDR3 length: 17 amino acids. The V gene lost 4 bases and the J gene lost 7 bases, with 22 bases spanning the gap. The DNA for the CDR3 is TGTGCCAGCAGTTACTATCCGGGGGACTCAAGGGGCGGGGAGCTGTTTTTT. Protein product: CASSYYPGDSRGGELFF.

This clone has more than one count but fewer than ten. The chain employs TRBV19 and TRBJ1-5, with a tentative D call TRBD1 (5 bases). The CDR3 extends over 16 amino acids. The germline V and J ends were trimmed by 1 base and 4 bases, with 14 bases remaining between them. From germline, CDR1 is LNHDA and CDR2 SQIVND (reference sequence). Here the CDR3 DNA reads TGTGCCAGTAGTATAGTCCCCCAGGGTGGGAATCAGCCCCAGCATTTT. Translating gives CASSIVPQGGNQPQHF.

The chain joins TRBV5-6 to TRBJ2-3; D may be TRBD2 (7 bases). Trimming cost V 3 bases and J 3 bases, with 17 bases left between them. Germline lookup yields CDR1 SGHDT and CDR2 YYEEEE. The CDR3 length is 16 residues. In nucleotides, the CDR3 is TGTGCCAGCAGCTCCCCGCCCGGGGGGCCGACAGATACGCAGTATTTT. Its translation is CASSSPPGGPTDTQYF.

The chain is built from TRBV2 and TRBJ2-3, with a tentative D call TRBD2 (6 bases). Germline lookup yields CDR1 SNHLY and CDR2 FYNNEI. V lost 8 bases to trimming and J lost 9 bases, with 15 bases between them. The CDR3 length is 12 residues. This chain's CDR3 is CASGLASITQYF. In nucleotides, the CDR3 is TGTGCCAGCGGCCTAGCGTCCATCACGCAGTATTTT.

This clone appeared once. V and J are TRBV12-5 and TRBJ1-6; TRBD1 is a possible D gene (5 bases). With 4 bases removed from V and 4 bases from J, the gap between germline ends came to 20 bases. Germline CDR1 LGHNT, CDR2 FRNRAP. The length of the CDR3 is 18 residues. Written as DNA, the CDR3 is TGTGCTAGTGGTTGGAAACCGACAGCCACCTCTTATAATTCACCCCTCCACTTT. Translation: CASGWKPTATSYNSPLHF. The full variable domain, its missing parts supplied by reference TRBV12-5 and TRBJ1-6, is DARVTQTPRHKVTEMGQEVTMRCQPILGHNTVFWYRQTMMQGLELLAYFRNRAPLDDSGMPKDRFSAEMPDATLATLKIQPSEPRDSAVYFCASGWKPTATSYNSPLHFGNGTRLTVT.

The V call is TRBV9, the J call TRBJ2-5; 8 bases align to TRBD2. This CDR3 is 15 amino acids long. CDR1 is SGDLS, CDR2 YYNGEE, per germline. J was trimmed by 0 bases and V by 3 bases; bases with no gene match: 4. The CDR3 DNA sequence: TGTGCCAGCAGCGCCGGGGGGGGGCACCAAGAGACCCAGTACTTC. Its translation is CASSAGGGHQETQYF.

The chain carries TRBV10-3 and TRBJ1-1; 9 nucleotides line up with TRBD1. CDR1 and CDR2 (germline): ENHRY, SYGVKD. The CDR3 has 12 residues. Trimming removed 7 bases from V and 5 bases from J; junction bases left unmatched: 2. The CDR3 coding sequence is TGTGCCATCAATGACAGGGGGACTGAAGCTTTCTTT. Its translation is CAINDRGTEAFF.

The rearrangement links TRBV5-1 to TRBJ2-7; TRBD1 matches 7 bases. The ends lost 0 bases at V and 2 bases at J; junction bases unmatched: 2. CDR1 is SGHRS, CDR2 YFSETQ, per germline. The CDR3 is made up of 14 amino acids. CDR3 sequence (DNA): TGCGCCAGCAGCTTGGGGACAGGCGCCTACGAGCAGTACTTC. Amino acids: CASSLGTGAYEQYF.

The chain is built from TRBV2 and TRBJ1-2; TRBD1 matches at 9 bases. The junction had 6 bases not matched to a gene; V was cut back by 6 bases and J by 4 bases. CDR3 length: 14 amino acids. Per the germline V gene, CDR1 is SNHLY and CDR2 is FYNNEI. As DNA, the CDR3 is TGTGCCAGCAGCCAGGGACAGGGCACCTATGGCTACACCTTC. This translates into CASSQGQGTYGYTF.

The CDR3 region has the DNA TGTGCCAGCAGCTTAATTAGCTACGAGCAGTACTTC. Amino acid sequence: CASSLISYEQYF. The V and J genes are TRBV7-9 and TRBJ2-7; D not resolved. Germline CDR1 and CDR2: SEHNR and FQNEAQ (reference sequence). The CDR3 runs to 12 residues. Trimming shortened V by 2 bases and J by 3 bases, and 5 bases separated the two germline ends.

The chain has TRBV2 and TRBJ2-7; possible D gene TRBD1, 6 bases. This CDR3 is 14 amino acids long. Germline V gene lookup returns CDR1 SNHLY and CDR2 FYNNEI. Trimming took off 7 bases at V and 3 bases at J, with 16 bases between the two ends. The CDR3 spells CASNAPGHHYEQYF. The CDR3 DNA is TGTGCCAGCAACGCGCCGGGACACCACTACGAGCAGTACTTC.

The chain is built from TRBV6-5 and TRBJ1-3; TRBD1 matches 7 bases. Germline loops: CDR1 MNHEY, CDR2 SVGAGI. V trimming: 4 bases; J trimming: 1 base; junction bases outside the gene matches: 4. This CDR3 has 15 residues. The CDR3 DNA reads TGTGCCAGCAGTTCCACGACAGGGTCTGGAAACACCATATATTTT. It specifies CASSSTTGSGNTIYF.